This T cell receptor beta chain comes out of a study of blood T cell repertoires in COVID-19. Trimming cost V 6 bases and J 0 bases, with 11 bases left between them. This CDR3 is 14 amino acids long. Germline CDR1 and CDR2: MNHEY and SMNVEV (reference sequence). Per the study methods: Nucleated cell counts were estimated from reference gene primer amplification. Only in-frame clones appear in the TCRdb table, and some are missing; sequencing was by immunoSEQ multiplex PCR. From that table come the V and J calls and clone size; the DNA was used to work out D and trimming. The sample holds around 370,000 clones, 88% seen once.

The sequencing sample was made of peripheral blood. The J gene is TRBJ1-1, the V gene TRBV27; D uncertain. This receptor was taken from a woman in her sixties or seventies with COVID-19, enrolled during active disease. This CDR3 reads CASRALFMNTEAFF. The CDR3 region has the DNA TGTGCCAGCAGGGCCCTTTTTATGAACACTGAAGCTTTCTTT.